This entry is about one T cell receptor (beta chain). This specimen comes from a study of cytomegalovirus exposure and HLA in healthy donors. From germline, CDR1 is LNHNV and CDR2 YYDKDF (reference sequence). The CDR3 is 17 residues long. The V gene lost 2 bases and the J gene lost 5 bases, with 18 bases spanning the gap. Amplification used 60 Vbeta primers and 13 Jbeta primers. The repertoire was sequenced with immunoSEQ multiplex PCR; TCRdb's copy has only in-frame clones and lacks some. The sample lists 150,000 or so clones, around 76% occurring once. The rearrangement uses TRBV15 and TRBJ1-4; TRBD1 is a possible D gene (6 bases). The TCR comes from a female donor in good health and CMV-seronegative. The specimen sequenced was PBMCs. CDR3 residues: CATSRKPGTPVNEKLFF. DNA of the CDR3: TGTGCCACCAGCAGAAAACCCGGGACACCGGTCAATGAAAAACTGTTTTTT.